This T cell receptor (beta chain) stems from a study of CD8 T cells in Susac syndrome. Reverse transcription used roughly 0.45 to 1 ug RNA and random hexamers. TCRdb re-called the immunoSEQ multiplex PCR reads through MiXCR, storing one row per CDR3 protein. Of approximately 270,000 distinct CDR3 sequences in the sample, just over 90% are singletons; the top ten hold around 0.07%. The germline CDR1 and CDR2 sequences are SNHLY and FYNNEI. The length of the CDR3 is 18 residues. V shed 6 bases and J 0 bases; nucleotides not matched to a gene: 11. V is TRBV2 and J is TRBJ2-1; 10 bases fit TRBD2. Input material: CD4+ T cells from PBMCs. The sequence was obtained from a human donor with multiple sclerosis. This chain's CDR3 is CASSPASGRRSSYNEQFF. CDR3 sequence (DNA): TGTGCCAGCAGCCCGGCTAGCGGGAGACGGAGCTCCTACAATGAGCAGTTCTTC.